This TCR beta chain was recovered during a study of T cells after yellow fever vaccination. The CDR3 has 17 amino acids. Germline CDR1 and CDR2: MGHRA and YSYEKL. The V and J ends lost 4 bases and 4 bases respectively, with 22 bases between them. From the 5' RACE reads, TCRdb called clonotypes with MiXCR, one entry per CDR3 protein. In the table there are some 290,000 distinct CDR3 sequences, about 10% of which are singletons. The sample here was CD4+ T cells sorted from PBMCs, taken 45 days after the yellow fever booster vaccination. The chain is built from TRBV4-1 and TRBJ1-1, with D tentatively TRBD1 (6 bases). The source of this sequence is a man aged 18 to 29 who received the YFV17D yellow fever vaccine. In nucleotides, the CDR3 is TGCGCCAGCAGCCCGAGGAACTGGGCAGGGGTTGCCACTGAAGCTTTCTTT. Translation gives CASSPRNWAGVATEAFF.